Included here is one TCR beta chain sequence, with context. As yet, its antigen is unknown. The data were taken from a study of vaccination effects on CD4 cells after COVID-19. Sequencing used immunoSEQ multiplex PCR; TCRdb keeps in-frame clones, though not all of them. The table shows some 66,000 clones, with around 85% occurring only once. The CDR3 contains 16 residues. Germline-derived CDR1 and CDR2 are MDHEN and SYDVKM. Trimming took 2 bases from V and 6 from J; bases not matched to a gene: 5. Study-wide results and caveats: Marked clonal contraction of both clone types appeared late after vaccination.

Researchers isolated CD4+ T cells once about 11 days of culture had elapsed. Participants were vaccinated with two doses of either the BNT162b2 or mRNA-1273 vaccine. V is TRBV28 and J is TRBJ2-1; 12 bases are a match to TRBD2. This sequence originates from a human donor who received a COVID-19 vaccine. This material consisted of CD4+ T cells from PBMCs cultured without peptide, taken after COVID-19 vaccination. The CDR3 sequence is CASSLRGLAGSNEQFF. DNA for the CDR3: TGTGCCAGCAGTTTACGCGGACTAGCGGGGAGCAATGAGCAGTTCTTC.